This T cell receptor beta chain was recorded in a study of T cells in Graves' hyperthyroidism and ophthalmopathy. At least ten counts were recorded for this clonotype. Its antigen is currently unknown. Overall study results and limits: Blood samples included most of the expanded thyroid clonotypes exceeding 0.001.

Exclusion of a patient resulted from uncontrolled infection, other autoimmune disease, pregnancy or lactation. Diagnosing involved the use of clinical symptoms, serum thyroxine and TRAb, thyroid ultrasound and orbital computed tomography. The CDR3 sequence is 15 residues long. V was pared by 6 bases and J by 1 base, with 6 bases of the junction left unmatched. Template material for amplifying TCR beta CDR3 regions consisted of RNA transcripts. First-round RT-PCR of the TCR CDR3 relied on the HTBI primer set. One entry per CDR3 protein, called by TCRdb with MiXCR from the multiplex PCR reads. Of around 620,000 distinct CDR3 sequences listed, over 12% are singletons.

This clonotype was sampled from a woman aged 18-29 years with Graves' ophthalmopathy. The chain carries TRBV12-3 or TRBV12-4 and TRBJ2-7; 10 bases line up with TRBD2. What was sequenced was blood. Written as DNA, the CDR3 is TGTGCCAGCAGCGTCGGACTAGCGGTATCCTACGAGCAGTACTTC. This encodes CASSVGLAVSYEQYF.